A single sample is the source of the 23 T cell receptor beta chains below, sequenced in a study of shared clonotypes between healthy human individuals. Assay: immunoSEQ multiplex PCR; the TCRdb copy retains only in-frame clones and omits some. The sample has a few million clones; around 95% are singletons. The sample consisted of naive CD4+ T cells sorted from blood. Subset given: CD45RA+ positively selected. These receptors were obtained from a man aged 18 to 29 in good health.

This CDR3 is CSAPTGRGYTF. CDR3 bases: TGCAGTGCTCCCACGGGGAGGGGCTACACCTTC. V gene TRBV20-1 combines with J gene TRBJ1-2; unclear D gene. This CDR3 is 11 amino acids long. V gave up 5 bases and J gave up 8 bases, with 12 bases separating them. Germline assignment: CDR1 DFQATT and CDR2 SNEGSKA (reference sequence).

This rearrangement joins TRBV18 to TRBJ1-5; no firm D call. Germline V CDR1 and CDR2: KGHSH, LQKENI. V was trimmed by 2 bases and J by 11 bases, leaving 10 bases between them. The CDR3 sequence is 12 residues long. The CDR3 bases are TGTGCCAGCTCACCAGGGCCTGAGGCCCAGCATTTT. It yields the protein CASSPGPEAQHF.

The chain combines TRBV6-4 with TRBJ1-5; 7 bases map to TRBD1. V shed 6 bases and J 0 bases; nucleotides not matched to a gene: 5. Germline values: CDR1 MRHNA, CDR2 SNTAGT. This CDR3 spans 15 amino acids. This chain's CDR3 is CASSRTGGSNQPQHF. CDR3 nucleotides: TGTGCCAGCAGCCGGACAGGAGGTAGCAATCAGCCCCAGCATTTT.

This clone occurred once. This chain connects TRBV18 to TRBJ1-1; no clear D. The V end lost 1 base, the J end lost 3 bases, and 9 bases lay between the germline ends. Germline V gene lookup returns CDR1 KGHSH and CDR2 LQKENI. This CDR3 spans 14 amino acids. DNA for the CDR3: TGTGCCAGCTCACCACTCTTGGCGGACACTGAAGCTTTCTTT. It encodes CASSPLLADTEAFF. Variable domain in full (rest from reference TRBV18 and TRBJ1-1): NAGVMQNPRHLVRRRGQEARLRCSPMKGHSHVYWYRQLPEEGLKFMVYLQKENIIDESGMPKERFSAEFPKEGPSILRIQQVVRGDSAAYFCASSPLLADTEAFFGQGTRLTVV.

V gene TRBV27 combines with J gene TRBJ2-7; perhaps TRBD1 as D (5 bases). Trimming shortened V by 5 bases and J by 0 bases, and 17 bases separated the two germline ends. The length of the CDR3 is 16 residues. Germline-derived CDR1 and CDR2 are MNHEY and SMNVEV (reference sequence). CDR3 protein: CASSLQGSKSSYEQYF. The CDR3 nucleotides read TGTGCCAGCAGTCTGCAGGGTTCTAAAAGCTCCTACGAGCAGTACTTC.

The chain employs TRBV10-3 and TRBJ2-3, with 8 bases aligning to TRBD2. The germline CDR1 and CDR2 sequences are ENHRY and SYGVKD. Trimming cost V 6 bases and J 2 bases; bases outside gene matches: 10. The CDR3 has 16 residues. The CDR3 here is CAISSAGGPFTDTQYF. CDR3 nucleotide sequence: TGTGCCATCAGCTCCGCGGGGGGTCCATTCACAGATACGCAGTATTTT.

The V and J genes are TRBV25-1 and TRBJ2-5; tentatively, D is TRBD1 (5 bases). Germline CDR1 reads MGHDK; CDR2 reads SYGVNS. Between the trimmed V and J ends, which lost 2 bases and 3 bases, there was a span of 16 bases. The CDR3 contains 16 residues. DNA for the CDR3: TGTGCCAGCAGTGAAAAGTGGGGCAGGGAAAAAGAGACCCAGTACTTC. Protein sequence: CASSEKWGREKETQYF.

The chain couples TRBV14 to TRBJ2-3; D possibly corresponds to TRBD1 (6 bases). Trimming pared 2 bases from V and 2 bases from J, leaving 14 bases between. Germline-derived CDR1 and CDR2 are SGHDN and FVKESK. The CDR3 runs to 16 residues. In nucleotides, the CDR3 is TGTGCCAGCAGCCAACTCAGGGGCGGAGACACAGATACGCAGTATTTT. It translates to CASSQLRGGDTDTQYF. Variable domain in full (rest from reference TRBV14 and TRBJ2-3): EAGVTQFPSHSVIEKGQTVTLRCDPISGHDNLYWYRRVMGKEIKFLLHFVKESKQDESGMPNNRFLAERTGGTYSTLKVQPAELEDSGVYFCASSQLRGGDTDTQYFGPGTRLTVL.

The V gene is TRBV7-9, the J gene TRBJ1-1, with D unclear. V lost 0 bases and J lost 4, with 6 bases in between. Germline CDR1 is SEHNR and CDR2 is FQNEAQ (reference sequence). This CDR3 spans 13 amino acids. The DNA of the CDR3 is TGTGCCAGCAGCTTAGCGCTAGCCACTGAAGCTTTCTTT. Protein: CASSLALATEAFF.

V gene TRBV5-1 combines with J gene TRBJ1-6; D is undetermined. This CDR3 has 15 residues. V was trimmed by 0 bases and J by 3 bases, leaving 7 bases between them. From germline, CDR1 is SGHRS and CDR2 YFSETQ. The CDR3 here is CASSLDSLYNSPLHF. Written as DNA, the CDR3 is TGCGCCAGCAGCTTGGATAGTCTCTATAATTCACCCCTCCACTTT.

The rearrangement joins TRBV6-4 to TRBJ2-1; 11 bases align to TRBD2. This CDR3 is built from 14 residues. V lost 3 bases to trimming and J lost 9 bases; unmatched junction nucleotides: 4. In germline, CDR1 is MRHNA, CDR2 SNTAGT. CDR3 loop: CASSETSGGSEQFF. The CDR3 region has the DNA TGTGCCAGCAGTGAAACTAGCGGGGGAAGTGAGCAGTTCTTC.

Regarding this clone: The same CDR3 arises from other DNA sequences in this sample as well. The chain uses TRBV30 and TRBJ1-2; tentatively, D is TRBD1 (6 bases). CDR3 size: 14 residues. V lost 0 bases and J lost 5, with 13 bases in between. Germline CDR1 reads GTSNPN; CDR2 reads SVGIG (reference sequence). The CDR3 region has the DNA TGTGCCTGGAGTGTATTAGGAGGGGGGTATGGCTACACCTTC. Translating gives CAWSVLGGGYGYTF.

As for this clone: Other DNA sequences in this sample translate to the same CDR3. The chain recombines TRBV25-1 with TRBJ2-7, with 9 bases identical to TRBD1. With V trimmed by 7 bases and J by 1 base, 2 bases remained unmatched. Germline CDR1 reads MGHDK; CDR2 reads SYGVNS. The CDR3 loop spans 13 amino acids. The CDR3 coding sequence is TGTGCCAGCACCGGACAGGGGTCCTACGAGCAGTACTTC. Its protein is CASTGQGSYEQYF.

V usage is TRBV18 and J usage is TRBJ1-3, with D unclear. Germline V gene lookup returns CDR1 KGHSH and CDR2 LQKENI. This CDR3 contains 15 residues. V was pared by 3 bases and J by 3 bases, with 12 bases between. The DNA for the CDR3 is TGTGCCAGCTCACCGGGGTTTTCGGTTGGAAACACCATATATTTT. It specifies CASSPGFSVGNTIYF.

In regard to this clone: Other DNA sequences in the same sample also yield this CDR3. The CDR3, as DNA: TGTGCCAGCTCACCTTTGAAGGAGACCCAGTACTTC. This gives the protein CASSPLKETQYF. The chain employs TRBV18 and TRBJ2-5; D not certain. Germline CDR1 KGHSH, CDR2 LQKENI. CDR3 length equals 12 residues. Trimming pared 3 bases from V and 5 bases from J, leaving 7 bases between.

About this clone: Different DNA sequences within this sample yield the same CDR3. The genes are TRBV5-1 and TRBJ2-6, with a possible D match to TRBD1 (5 bases). This CDR3 region has 15 residues. The germline CDR1 and CDR2 sequences are SGHRS and YFSETQ. Trimming cost V 4 bases and J 2 bases, with 10 bases left between them. CDR3 residues: CASSPTGTGANVLTF. CDR3 in DNA: TGCGCCAGCAGCCCTACAGGTACTGGGGCCAACGTCCTGACTTTC.

The gene calls are TRBV28 and TRBJ1-2, with no clear D. The V and J ends lost 3 bases and 5 bases respectively, with 13 bases between them. CDR3 size: 14 residues. CDR1 and CDR2 (germline): MDHEN, SYDVKM. The DNA for the CDR3 is TGTGCCAGCAGTTTTAATCTAGGAGGATATGGCTACACCTTC. This encodes CASSFNLGGYGYTF.

This clone was seen a single time. This CDR3 is CASSAGQSSYNEQFF. The CDR3 DNA sequence: TGTGCCAGCAGCGCGGGACAGAGCTCCTACAATGAGCAGTTCTTC. The V call is TRBV5-6, the J call TRBJ2-1; the D gene is possibly TRBD1 (7 bases). V lost 4 bases to trimming and J lost 0 bases, with 11 bases between them. CDR3 size: 15 residues. Germline V lookup: CDR1 SGHDT, CDR2 YYEEEE.

The CDR3 protein is CASSLEAGNTIYF. CDR3 nucleotide sequence: TGTGCCAGCAGCTTAGAAGCTGGAAACACCATATATTTT. J is TRBJ1-3 and V is TRBV7-2; D not certain. The V end lost 1 base, the J end lost 2 bases, and 3 bases lay between the germline ends. Germline V gives CDR1 SGHTA, CDR2 FQGNSA. The CDR3 is made up of 13 amino acids.

This sequence joins TRBV13 and TRBJ2-2, with 10 nucleotides matching TRBD2. CDR3 size: 16 residues. Germline trimming cut 1 base from V and 7 bases from J; bases unmatched to any gene: 6. Germline CDR1 and CDR2: PRHDT and FYEKMQ (reference sequence). For the CDR3, the DNA is TGTGCCAGCAGCTTAGTGGCTAGCGGGAGCATCGGGGAGCTGTTTTTT. It encodes CASSLVASGSIGELFF. The full variable domain, completed using reference TRBV13 and TRBJ2-2, is AAGVIQSPRHLIKEKRETATLKCYPIPRHDTVYWYQQGPGQDPQFLISFYEKMQSDKGSIPDRFSAQQFSDYHSELNMSSLELGDSALYFCASSLVASGSIGELFFGEGSRLTVL.

The chain employs TRBV10-3 and TRBJ1-2; D might be TRBD1 (5 bases). Germline CDR1 and CDR2: ENHRY and SYGVKD. CDR3 length equals 12 residues. V was clipped by 8 bases and J by 0 bases, with 7 bases between them. CDR3 in DNA: TGTGCCATCGGGGCAGCTAACTATGGCTACACCTTC. Translating gives CAIGAANYGYTF.

This CDR3 is CASSSSGYTDTQYF. For the CDR3, the DNA is TGTGCCAGCTCATCGTCAGGATACACAGATACGCAGTATTTT. The chain is built from TRBV18 and TRBJ2-3; D gene uncertain. Trimming shortened V by 5 bases and J by 2 bases, and 11 bases separated the two germline ends. This CDR3 region has 14 residues. The germline V gene has CDR1 KGHSH and CDR2 LQKENI. Filled out from reference TRBV18 and TRBJ2-3, the complete variable domain reads NAGVMQNPRHLVRRRGQEARLRCSPMKGHSHVYWYRQLPEEGLKFMVYLQKENIIDESGMPKERFSAEFPKEGPSILRIQQVVRGDSAAYFCASSSSGYTDTQYFGPGTRLTVL.

This clone was counted between two and nine times. The CDR3 protein is CSASETEEAFF. CDR3 nucleotide sequence: TGCAGTGCTTCAGAGACAGAGGAAGCTTTCTTT. This rearrangement joins TRBV20-1 to TRBJ1-1; D may be TRBD1 (5 bases). V was trimmed by 5 bases and J by 8 bases, leaving 12 bases between them. The CDR3 length is 11 residues. CDR1 and CDR2 (germline): DFQATT, SNEGSKA (reference sequence).